Following are 26 T cell receptor beta chains from one sample sequenced in a study of shared clonotypes between healthy human individuals. Using immunoSEQ multiplex PCR, the repertoire was profiled, and TCRdb retains in-frame clones only, with some absent. The sample includes roughly 1,500,000 clones, about 98.5% of them seen just once. Sequencing was done on a sample of naive CD4+ T cells sorted from blood. Subset described: CD45RA+ positively selected. These receptors were obtained from a man aged 30 to 39 in good health.

V and J are TRBV5-1 and TRBJ2-7; no definite D call. CDR3 length equals 14 residues. Germline CDR1 and CDR2: SGHRS and YFSETQ. V lost 0 bases to trimming and J lost 1 base, with 8 bases between them. This CDR3 is CASSLATRSYEQYF. Here the CDR3 DNA reads TGCGCCAGCAGCTTGGCCACCCGTTCCTACGAGCAGTACTTC.

V gene TRBV6-1 combines with J gene TRBJ1-5; D is uncertain. The germline gives CDR1 MNHNS, CDR2 SASEGT. V dropped 7 bases and J dropped 3 bases, with 10 bases sitting between them. The CDR3 runs to 13 residues. CDR3: CASIPALNQPQHF. The CDR3 DNA sequence: TGTGCCAGCATCCCCGCCCTCAATCAGCCCCAGCATTTT.

A remark on this clone: Sequence at one end of the junction differs from germline and may be a read error. The chain joins TRBV5-5 to TRBJ2-2; 7 positions match TRBD2. The CDR3 extends over 16 amino acids. From germline, CDR1 is SGHKS and CDR2 YYEKEE (reference sequence). The CDR3 protein is CASSPASGTNTGQLFF. CDR3 sequence (DNA): TGTGCCAGCAGCCCTGCTAGCGGAACGAACACCGGGCAGCTGTTTTTT.

The chain recombines TRBV12-1 with TRBJ2-6. TRBV12-1 is noted as a pseudogene. The CDR3 runs 14 residues. CDR3: CASSLGTGANVLTF. CDR3 sequence (DNA): TGTGCCAGCAGTTTAGGGACTGGGGCCAACGTCCTGACTTTC.

On this clone: This sample includes further DNA sequences coding for the same CDR3. This chain joins TRBV28 and TRBJ2-2; no clear D. Looked up from germline, CDR1 is MDHEN and CDR2 is SYDVKM. The CDR3 contains 12 residues. Trimming left V 6 bases short and J 1 base short, with 3 bases between. CDR3 loop: CASRVNTGELFF. In DNA, the CDR3 is TGTGCCAGCAGAGTGAACACCGGGGAGCTGTTTTTT.

This clone was seen just once. The J gene is TRBJ2-7, the V gene TRBV9, with no clear D. Germline-derived CDR1 and CDR2 are SGDLS and YYNGEE. V was clipped by 0 bases and J by 0 bases, with 7 bases between them. The CDR3 covers 14 residues. For the CDR3, the DNA is TGTGCCAGCAGCGTAGCTTCGTCCTCCTACGAGCAGTACTTC. It encodes CASSVASSSYEQYF. Variable domain in full (rest from reference TRBV9 and TRBJ2-7): DSGVTQTPKHLITATGQRVTLRCSPRSGDLSVYWYQQSLDQGLQFLIQYYNGEERAKGNILERFSAQQFPDLHSELNLSSLELGDSALYFCASSVASSSYEQYFGPGTRLTVT.

In this sample, this clone turned up once. The chain has TRBV11-3 and TRBJ2-1; D possibly corresponds to TRBD1 (5 bases). The CDR3 runs to 14 residues. Germline CDR1 and CDR2: SGHNT and YENEEA. Trimming pared 1 base from V and 7 bases from J, leaving 11 bases between. The CDR3 DNA follows: TGTGCCAGCAGCTTAGGGTGGGGCAGTAATGAGCAGTTCTTC. Amino acid sequence: CASSLGWGSNEQFF.

The gene calls are TRBV5-6 and TRBJ1-4; D is perhaps TRBD1 (6 bases). Trimming shortened V by 0 bases and J by 4 bases, and 7 bases separated the two germline ends. The CDR3 length is 14 residues. Germline V CDR1 and CDR2: SGHDT, YYEEEE. The CDR3 nucleotides read TGTGCCAGCAGCTTGGAGGGGGTTAATGAAAAACTGTTTTTT. Translation gives CASSLEGVNEKLFF.

The chain couples TRBV5-4 to TRBJ2-7, with a weak D call TRBD1 (6 bases). Trimming pared 1 base from V and 5 bases from J, leaving 10 bases between. The CDR3 is 13 residues long. Germline CDR1 reads SGHNT; CDR2 reads YYREEE (reference sequence). Here the CDR3 DNA reads TGTGCCAGCAGCTTGTTACAGGGTAACGAGCAGTACTTC. Translated: CASSLLQGNEQYF. The whole variable domain, filled in from reference TRBV5-4 and TRBJ2-7, reads ETGVTQSPTHLIKTRGQQVTLRCSSQSGHNTVSWYQQALGQGPQFIFQYYREEENGRGNFPPRFSGLQFPNYSSELNVNALELDDSALYLCASSLLQGNEQYFGPGTRLTVT.

V gene TRBV7-7 combines with J gene TRBJ2-3; possibly TRBD2 for D (5 bases). The CDR3 is 13 amino acids. V was trimmed by 5 bases and J by 3 bases, leaving 9 bases between them. Germline V lookup: CDR1 SSHAT, CDR2 FNYEAQ (reference sequence). The CDR3 sequence: CASSNKRTDTQYF. CDR3 in DNA: TGTGCCAGCAGCAACAAGCGGACAGATACGCAGTATTTT.

The chain uses TRBV28 and TRBJ1-2; 9 bases fit TRBD1. The CDR3 has 14 amino acids. Germline V gene data show CDR1 as MDHEN and CDR2 as SYDVKM. V lost 5 bases, J lost 4 bases, and 5 bases stayed unmatched. Written as DNA, the CDR3 is TGTGCCAGCAGTCGATCGGGACAGGGCTATGGCTACACCTTC. Protein product: CASSRSGQGYGYTF.

The chain employs TRBV7-2 and TRBJ2-7; the D is unclear. The CDR3 extends over 12 amino acids. The V end was cut by 3 bases, the J end by 5 bases, with 8 bases between. The germline V gene has CDR1 SGHTA and CDR2 FQGNSA. CDR3 nucleotides: TGTGCCAGCAGCTTTTTGGTGGACGAGCAGTACTTC. Residues: CASSFLVDEQYF. Full variable domain (missing parts from reference TRBV7-2 and TRBJ2-7): GAGVSQSPSNKVTEKGKDVELRCDPISGHTALYWYRQSLGQGLEFLIYFQGNSAPDKSGLPSDRFSAERTGGSVSTLTIQRTQQEDSAVYLCASSFLVDEQYFGPGTRLTVT.

In the case of this clone: Other DNA sequences in the sample encode the same CDR3. CDR3 in amino acids: CASSDRDTQYF. CDR3 coding DNA: TGCGCCAGCAGTGACCGGGATACGCAGTATTTT. The chain carries TRBV10-1 and TRBJ2-3; D not certain. The V end was cut by 3 bases, the J end by 6 bases, with 4 bases between. The CDR3 extends over 11 amino acids. The germline V gene encodes CDR1 WNHNN and CDR2 SYGVQD (reference sequence).

This chain joins TRBV11-3 and TRBJ2-2, with D possibly being TRBD1 (6 bases). V lost 5 bases to trimming and J lost 6 bases, with 10 bases between them. Germline V CDR1 and CDR2: SGHNT, YENEEA. This CDR3 comprises 13 residues. This CDR3 is CASSAQGSGELFF. CDR3 coding DNA: TGTGCCAGCAGCGCACAGGGTTCCGGGGAGCTGTTTTTT.

This rearrangement joins TRBV10-2 to TRBJ2-7; D is undetermined. CDR3 length: 12 amino acids. Per germline, CDR1 WSHSY and CDR2 SAAADI. Trimming stripped 9 bases from V and 1 base from J, with 10 bases between. The CDR3 loop is CASRSTSYEQYF. For the CDR3, the DNA is TGCGCCAGTCGATCTACTTCCTACGAGCAGTACTTC.

This rearrangement joins TRBV30 to TRBJ2-1, with 9 bases fitting TRBD2. The V gene end was trimmed by 2 bases and the J gene end by 3 bases; junction bases not matched to a gene: 14. The CDR3 covers 18 residues. The germline CDR1 and CDR2 sequences are GTSNPN and SVGIG (reference sequence). In DNA, the CDR3 is TGTGCCTGGAGTCCGGGGGGGCCTAGCGGGACTAGCTACAATGAGCAGTTCTTC. Its protein is CAWSPGGPSGTSYNEQFF.

The chain carries TRBV14 and TRBJ2-7, with 10 bases identical to TRBD1. J was trimmed by 2 bases and V by 4 bases; bases with no gene match: 5. The CDR3 extends over 15 amino acids. Germline CDR1 SGHDN, CDR2 FVKESK. The CDR3 DNA reads TGTGCCAGCAGCCCGATCGGGACAGGGGCCTACGAGCAGTACTTC. As protein: CASSPIGTGAYEQYF.

This CDR3 is CASSPRRPDEQYF. The DNA of the CDR3 is TGTGCCAGCAGTCCACGACGGCCGGACGAGCAGTACTTC. The chain recombines TRBV14 with TRBJ2-7; D gene uncertain. The CDR3 covers 13 residues. Per germline, CDR1 SGHDN and CDR2 FVKESK. Trimming removed 6 bases from V and 5 bases from J, with 14 bases in between.

J is TRBJ1-1 and V is TRBV28; D is undetermined. Germline CDR1 is MDHEN and CDR2 is SYDVKM. Trimming cost V 4 bases and J 6 bases, with 9 bases left between them. The CDR3 contains 12 residues. The CDR3, as DNA: TGTGCCAGCAGTTCCCCGCCGTCTGAAGCTTTCTTT. Translation gives CASSSPPSEAFF.

The chain links TRBV27 to TRBJ2-1; TRBD2 agrees at 10 bases. The ends lost 0 bases at V and 4 bases at J; junction bases unmatched: 9. The CDR3 is 18 residues long. The germline V gene encodes CDR1 MNHEY and CDR2 SMNVEV (reference sequence). The CDR3 DNA follows: TGTGCCAGCAGTTTATCAATTAGGCCTAGCGGGAGTTACAATGAGCAGTTCTTC. It is translated as CASSLSIRPSGSYNEQFF.

The chain carries TRBV30 and TRBJ1-2; D is undetermined. Trimming removed 2 bases from V and 3 bases from J, with 10 bases in between. Looked up from germline, CDR1 is GTSNPN and CDR2 is SVGIG (reference sequence). The CDR3 is 13 residues long. CDR3 nucleotide sequence: TGTGCCTGGAGTTACGGACGGGACTATGGCTACACCTTC. This encodes CAWSYGRDYGYTF.

The CDR3 DNA follows: TGCAGTGCTACCAGGGGCGCGAAGCAGTACTTC. Its translation: CSATRGAKQYF. The chain combines TRBV20-1 with TRBJ2-4, with D maybe TRBD1 (6 bases). The length of the CDR3 is 11 residues. Between the trimmed V and J ends, which lost 4 bases and 13 bases, there was a span of 14 bases. The germline gives CDR1 DFQATT, CDR2 SNEGSKA (reference sequence).

The V and J genes are TRBV13 and TRBJ2-2; D uncertain. CDR3 length: 13 amino acids. V gave up 1 base and J gave up 6 bases, with 6 bases separating them. Germline V gene lookup returns CDR1 PRHDT and CDR2 FYEKMQ (reference sequence). This CDR3 reads CASSLASPGELFF. The DNA of the CDR3 is TGTGCCAGCAGCTTAGCTAGTCCCGGGGAGCTGTTTTTT. Combining the CDR3 with reference TRBV13 and TRBJ2-2 gives the whole variable domain AAGVIQSPRHLIKEKRETATLKCYPIPRHDTVYWYQQGPGQDPQFLISFYEKMQSDKGSIPDRFSAQQFSDYHSELNMSSLELGDSALYFCASSLASPGELFFGEGSRLTVL.

A remark on this clone: The sample has other DNA sequences that encode this CDR3 too. The V gene is TRBV5-4, the J gene TRBJ2-7; TRBD2 is a possible D gene (5 bases). V lost 0 bases and J 5 bases, leaving 9 bases between the germline ends. Germline CDR1 is SGHNT and CDR2 is YYREEE (reference sequence). The CDR3 contains 13 residues. The CDR3 DNA is TGTGCCAGCAGCTTGGCCGGGGTCCACGAGCAGTACTTC. As protein: CASSLAGVHEQYF.

This rearrangement joins TRBV4-3 to TRBJ2-7; D is uncertain. V lost 0 bases to trimming and J lost 7 bases, with 10 bases between them. The length of the CDR3 is 13 residues. Germline assignment: CDR1 LGHNA and CDR2 YSLEER. The CDR3 is CASSQDYLGEQYF. The CDR3 coding sequence is TGCGCCAGCAGCCAAGATTACCTGGGGGAGCAGTACTTC.

The gene calls are TRBV15 and TRBJ2-2; 10 bases are a match to TRBD2. CDR3 length: 17 amino acids. With V trimmed by 5 bases and J by 7 bases, 13 bases remained unmatched. Germline V gives CDR1 LNHNV, CDR2 YYDKDF (reference sequence). The CDR3 protein is CATSPQRSGRANGELFF. CDR3 DNA sequence: TGTGCCACCAGCCCTCAGCGGAGCGGGAGGGCGAACGGGGAGCTGTTTTTT.